The 25 T cell receptor beta chains presented below share a single source sample, sequenced in a study of blood T cell repertoires in COVID-19 (dated by TCRdb to the early 2020s). To prepare the library, the immunoSEQ multiplex PCR assay was applied. Held by TCRdb, this immuneACCESS table contains in-frame sequences only and omits some clones. Under half of the omission traces to an unresolved V gene where checked; the cause of the rest is unknown. The sample data list 170,000 or so clones, and approximately 85% of these were observed just once. The ten largest make up roughly 8.6% of the sample. The specimen was PBMCs or T cells enriched from blood (not recorded which). The source of these receptors is a woman aged 18-35 years who had recovered from COVID-19.

The CDR3 here is CAWSALGLGAQYF. CDR3 nucleotides: TGTGCCTGGAGTGCGTTGGGACTAGGGGCCCAGTACTTC. The rearrangement joins TRBV30 to TRBJ2-5, with 8 bases matching TRBD2. Germline lookup yields CDR1 GTSNPN and CDR2 SVGIG (reference sequence). The V segment lost 1 base and the J segment 9 bases; nucleotides outside the gene matches: 7. This CDR3 has 13 residues.

This clone was seen only once. The rearrangement joins TRBV10-3 to TRBJ2-7, with 10 bases lining up with TRBD1. V lost 5 bases and J lost 7; bases outside the gene matches: 8. Per germline, CDR1 ENHRY and CDR2 SYGVKD. The CDR3 loop spans 14 amino acids. The CDR3 protein is CAISRGTGDSEQYF. The CDR3, as DNA: TGTGCCATCAGTCGAGGGACAGGGGATTCTGAGCAGTACTTC.

The chain links TRBV5-4 to TRBJ1-2, with D possibly matching TRBD1 (5 bases). The germline V gene encodes CDR1 SGHNT and CDR2 YYREEE (reference sequence). Trimming took off 2 bases at V and 6 bases at J, with 14 bases between the two ends. The CDR3 is 14 amino acids. The CDR3: CASSFPRTLDGYTF. As DNA, the CDR3 is TGTGCCAGCAGCTTCCCGAGGACACTGGATGGCTACACCTTC.

This chain connects TRBV2 to TRBJ2-1, with 9 bases aligning to TRBD2. Looked up from germline, CDR1 is SNHLY and CDR2 is FYNNEI. J lost 6 bases, V lost 7 bases, and 10 bases had no gene match. This CDR3 contains 15 residues. The CDR3 loop is CASTELAGLANEQFF. CDR3 nucleotide sequence: TGTGCCAGCACCGAACTAGCGGGCCTCGCCAATGAGCAGTTCTTC.

This clone has more than one count but fewer than ten. The chain joins TRBV28 to TRBJ2-2; perhaps TRBD2 as D (5 bases). V was shortened by 3 bases and J by 0 bases, with 11 bases between the two germline ends. Looked up from germline, CDR1 is MDHEN and CDR2 is SYDVKM. The length of the CDR3 is 16 residues. The CDR3 nucleotides read TGTGCCAGCAGTTTCGGTGGAGGCTCGAACACCGGGGAGCTGTTTTTT. Amino acid sequence: CASSFGGGSNTGELFF.

V and J are TRBV30 and TRBJ1-3; 7 nucleotides align to TRBD1. CDR1 is GTSNPN, CDR2 SVGIG, per germline (reference sequence). The CDR3 extends over 14 amino acids. V was clipped by 5 bases and J by 6 bases; unmatched bases: 10. In nucleotides, the CDR3 is TGTGCCTGGTCTCCCGGGACAGCCCTAAACACCATATATTTT. This encodes CAWSPGTALNTIYF.

The chain links TRBV5-1 to TRBJ2-5, with TRBD1 as a possible D gene (7 bases). This CDR3 spans 14 amino acids. The germline gives CDR1 SGHRS, CDR2 YFSETQ. V lost 3 bases, J lost 3 bases, and 12 bases lay in between. CDR3 amino acids: CASSWRDSKETQYF. The CDR3 nucleotides read TGCGCCAGCAGCTGGCGGGACAGTAAAGAGACCCAGTACTTC.

The chain carries TRBV19 and TRBJ2-7, with 12 bases identical to TRBD1. J lost 7 bases, V lost 5 bases, and 15 bases had no gene match. The germline CDR1 and CDR2 sequences are LNHDA and SQIVND (reference sequence). This CDR3 is built from 17 residues. The CDR3 loop is CASSGTGTGGSAGEQYF. CDR3 in DNA: TGTGCCAGTAGTGGGACCGGGACAGGGGGCTCGGCGGGTGAGCAGTACTTC.

This clone was seen a single time. This rearrangement joins TRBV4-2 to TRBJ2-5; TRBD2 matches at 10 bases. Germline values: CDR1 LGHNA, CDR2 YNFKEQ. CDR3 length: 14 residues. The J segment lost 4 bases and the V segment lost 1 base, leaving 0 bases of the junction unmatched. CDR3 coding DNA: TGTGCCAGCAGCCAAGGGACTAGCGGAGAGACCCAGTACTTC. It is translated as CASSQGTSGETQYF.

The chain carries TRBV5-1 and TRBJ1-2; the match to TRBD1 covers 7 bases. Trimming at V came to 4 bases and at J to 3 bases, leaving 3 bases not matched to a gene. The CDR3 covers 13 residues. CDR1 and CDR2 from the germline V gene are SGHRS and YFSETQ. The CDR3 here is CASSRDSDYGYTF. The CDR3 DNA sequence: TGCGCCAGCAGCCGGGACAGCGACTATGGCTACACCTTC. Complete variable domain (other parts from reference TRBV5-1 and TRBJ1-2): KAGVTQTPRYLIKTRGQQVTLSCSPISGHRSVSWYQQTPGQGLQFLFEYFSETQRNKGNFPGRFSGRQFSNSRSEMNVSTLELGDSALYLCASSRDSDYGYTFGSGTRLTVV.

CDR3 nucleotide sequence: TGCAGTGCTAGTAGTTCGTTAGCGCGGGCGAACACTGAAGCTTTCTTT. It specifies CSASSSLARANTEAFF. The chain uses TRBV20-1 and TRBJ1-1; D gene unclear. Germline values: CDR1 DFQATT, CDR2 SNEGSKA (reference sequence). V was cut by 3 bases and J by 1 base, with 18 bases left in between. The CDR3 sequence is 16 residues long.

This clone was seen a single time. This chain connects TRBV30 to TRBJ1-5; TRBD1 agrees at 7 bases. Germline CDR1 reads GTSNPN; CDR2 reads SVGIG (reference sequence). The V segment lost 1 base and the J segment 4 bases; nucleotides outside the gene matches: 4. The length of the CDR3 is 14 residues. The chain's CDR3 is CAWSALTGNQPQHF. The CDR3 DNA sequence: TGTGCCTGGAGTGCTTTGACAGGGAATCAGCCCCAGCATTTT.

The chain links TRBV28 to TRBJ1-1; 11 bases are shared with TRBD1. V gave up 4 bases and J gave up 11 bases; unmatched junction bases: 0. This CDR3 is 11 amino acids long. Germline V gives CDR1 MDHEN, CDR2 SYDVKM. This CDR3 reads CASSWDRGAFF. The CDR3 nucleotides are TGTGCCAGCAGTTGGGACAGGGGGGCTTTCTTT.

V usage is TRBV7-9 and J usage is TRBJ1-1, with 7 positions matching TRBD1. Trimming at V came to 5 bases and at J to 6 bases, leaving 12 bases not matched to a gene. Looked up from germline, CDR1 is SEHNR and CDR2 is FQNEAQ (reference sequence). This CDR3 spans 15 amino acids. DNA of the CDR3: TGTGCCAGCAGCCGCCGTCTAGGCCAGGGGGCTGAAGCTTTCTTT. Translated, it gives CASSRRLGQGAEAFF.

J is TRBJ2-1 and V is TRBV7-6; 10 nucleotides agree with TRBD2. This CDR3 region has 15 residues. Germline-derived CDR1 and CDR2 are SGHVS and FNYEAQ. V gave up 5 bases and J gave up 5 bases; unmatched junction bases: 6. CDR3 in DNA: TGTGCCAGCAGCCCTAGCGGGAGTTGGGACAATGAGCAGTTCTTC. Its translation is CASSPSGSWDNEQFF.

The chain links TRBV18 to TRBJ2-7; D might be TRBD1 (6 bases). From germline, CDR1 is KGHSH and CDR2 LQKENI. Trimming removed 0 bases at V and 0 bases at J, with 18 bases between. There are 18 residues in the CDR3. The CDR3 sequence is CASSPPGAGDRSSYEQYF. In DNA form, the CDR3 reads TGTGCCAGCTCACCACCGGGAGCTGGCGACAGGAGCTCCTACGAGCAGTACTTC.

This sequence joins TRBV5-6 and TRBJ2-5, with 7 bases matching TRBD1. Per the germline V gene, CDR1 is SGHDT and CDR2 is YYEEEE. The trim removed 4 bases at V and 0 bases at J, leaving 3 bases unmatched. The CDR3 is made up of 14 amino acids. CDR3 amino acids: CASSDRVNQETQYF. CDR3 bases: TGTGCCAGCAGCGACAGGGTTAACCAAGAGACCCAGTACTTC.

The J gene is TRBJ2-1, the V gene TRBV11-2; 8 positions match TRBD2. From germline, CDR1 is SGHAT and CDR2 FQNNGV. This CDR3 is built from 16 residues. Trimming at V came to 2 bases and at J to 6 bases, leaving 9 bases not matched to a gene. The CDR3 nucleotides are TGTGCCAGCAGCTTACTCTTGGCGGGAGGCGGCAATGAGCAGTTCTTC. This encodes CASSLLLAGGGNEQFF.

This clone was found once. The gene calls are TRBV6-5 and TRBJ2-7; D is uncertain. Trimming left V 6 bases short and J 1 base short, with 13 bases between. The CDR3 spans 14 residues. CDR1 is MNHEY, CDR2 SVGAGI, per germline. The CDR3: CASSRPTRSYEQYF. In nucleotides, the CDR3 is TGTGCCAGCAGCCGCCCGACCAGGTCCTACGAGCAGTACTTC.

V and J are TRBV15 and TRBJ1-6; TRBD1 matches at 7 bases. This CDR3 spans 16 amino acids. Germline values: CDR1 LNHNV, CDR2 YYDKDF (reference sequence). V was clipped by 1 base and J by 4 bases; unmatched bases: 4. The CDR3, as DNA: TGTGCCACCAGCAGAGTAGGACAGGTTTATAATTCACCCCTCCACTTT. It translates to CATSRVGQVYNSPLHF.

As regards this clone: At one boundary the junction diverges from the germline segment, which might be a read error. The chain couples TRBV7-7 to TRBJ2-1, with TRBD1 matching over 7 bases. CDR3 length: 14 residues. Germline loops: CDR1 SSHAT, CDR2 FNYEAQ (reference sequence). In nucleotides, the CDR3 is TGTGCTAGCAGCTTAGAGAGGGACAGTTATGAGCAGTTCTTC. This encodes CASSLERDSYEQFF.

The chain recombines TRBV21-1 with TRBJ2-3; the table's D call, TRBD2, has no DNA check behind it. TRBV21-1 is classified as a pseudogene. The CDR3 is 17 amino acids. CDR3 nucleotide sequence: TGTGCCAGCAGCAAAGAAGGCCCTAGCGGGCGCCCAGATACGCAGTATTTT. Translating gives CASSKEGPSGRPDTQYF.

This chain connects TRBV9 to TRBJ1-2; no clear D gene. This CDR3 region has 15 residues. CDR1 SGDLS and CDR2 YYNGEE come from the germline V gene. V lost 3 bases and J 4 bases, leaving 16 bases between the germline ends. CDR3 bases: TGTGCCAGCAGCGGATATGGCCAGGTGCCCTATGGCTACACCTTC. Protein product: CASSGYGQVPYGYTF.

This clone has only one observation. One junction end does not reproduce the germline sequence, and a read error may be involved. Here the CDR3 DNA reads TGTGCCAGCAGCTTCATGGGGGCTGCGGGAGAGCCCCAGTACTTC. Translating it yields CASSFMGAAGEPQYF. The V and J genes are TRBV7-3 and TRBJ2-5, with D possibly matching TRBD2 (7 bases). Germline lookup yields CDR1 SGHTA and CDR2 FQGTGA. The CDR3 contains 15 residues.

CDR3 protein: CASRGTGYWAFF. CDR3 nucleotides: TGTGCCAGCAGGGGGACAGGGTATTGGGCTTTCTTT. The chain couples TRBV28 to TRBJ1-1, with TRBD1 matching 9 bases. The CDR3 is 12 residues long. After removal of 6 bases from V and 11 bases from J, the junction contained 7 bases not matched to a gene. Germline CDR1 MDHEN, CDR2 SYDVKM.